This T cell receptor (beta chain) was observed in a study of graft-versus-host responses after intestinal transplantation. Study in general: The transplants performed in recipients were multivisceral, liver-intestinal, or isolated intestinal. Study-wide findings and caveats: In patients with graft-donor T cell macrochimerism, allograft graft-versus-host to host-versus-graft clonal ratios were high. Early post-transplant HvG declines tracked with peak circulating GvH clone levels.

The method was immunoSEQ multiplex PCR; TCRdb's version includes in-frame clones alone and lacks a portion of them. Of 20,000 to 25,000 clones in the sample, 55% to 70% were seen once. The CDR3 consists of 15 residues. CDR1 is SGDLS, CDR2 YYNGEE, per germline. With V trimmed by 1 base and J by 1 base, 3 bases remained unmatched. V and J are TRBV9 and TRBJ2-3; TRBD2 aligns across 7 bases. Specimen: alloreactive CD4+ T cells from a mixed lymphocyte reaction culture, collected before intestinal transplant. As to subset: CFSE-low proliferating T cells sorted from roughly six-day pre-transplant mixed lymphocyte reaction (GvH or HvG direction). The TCR originated in a human patient who received an intestinal transplant. The CDR3 bases are TGTGCCAGCAGCGTACTCAGCGGGGGCACAGATACGCAGTATTTT. Translating it yields CASSVLSGGTDTQYF.